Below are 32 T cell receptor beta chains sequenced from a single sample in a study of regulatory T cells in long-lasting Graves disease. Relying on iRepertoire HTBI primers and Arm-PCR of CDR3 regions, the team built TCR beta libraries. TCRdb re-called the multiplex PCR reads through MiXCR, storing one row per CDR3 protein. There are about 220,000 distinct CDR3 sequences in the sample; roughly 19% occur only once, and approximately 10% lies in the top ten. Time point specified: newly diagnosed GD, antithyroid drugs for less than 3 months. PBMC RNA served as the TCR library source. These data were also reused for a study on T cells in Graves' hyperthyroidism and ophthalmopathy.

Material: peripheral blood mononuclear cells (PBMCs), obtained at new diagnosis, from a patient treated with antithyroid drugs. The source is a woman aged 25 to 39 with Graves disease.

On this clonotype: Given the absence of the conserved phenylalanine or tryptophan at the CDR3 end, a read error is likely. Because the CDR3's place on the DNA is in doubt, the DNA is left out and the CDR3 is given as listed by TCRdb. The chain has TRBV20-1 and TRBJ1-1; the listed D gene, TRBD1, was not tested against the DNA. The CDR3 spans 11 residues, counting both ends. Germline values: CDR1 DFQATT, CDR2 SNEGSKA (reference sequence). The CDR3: CSARETGDACL.

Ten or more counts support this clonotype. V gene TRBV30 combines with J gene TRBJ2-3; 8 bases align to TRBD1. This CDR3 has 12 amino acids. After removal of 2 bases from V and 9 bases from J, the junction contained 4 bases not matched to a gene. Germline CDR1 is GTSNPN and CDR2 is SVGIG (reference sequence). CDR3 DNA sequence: TGTGCCTGGAGTCCGGGACAGGTAACGCAGTATTTT. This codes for CAWSPGQVTQYF.

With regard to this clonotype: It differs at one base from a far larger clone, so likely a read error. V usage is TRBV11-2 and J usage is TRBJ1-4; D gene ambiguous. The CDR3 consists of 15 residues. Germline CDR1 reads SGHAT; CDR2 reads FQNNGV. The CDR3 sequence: CASSQLPWDNSPLLF. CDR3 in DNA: TGTGCCAGCAGCCAGCTGCCGTGGGATAATTCACCCCTCCTCTTT.

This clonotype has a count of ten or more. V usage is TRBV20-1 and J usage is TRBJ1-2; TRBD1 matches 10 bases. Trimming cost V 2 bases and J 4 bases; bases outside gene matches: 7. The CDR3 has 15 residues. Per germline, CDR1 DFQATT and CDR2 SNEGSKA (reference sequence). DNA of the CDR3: TGCAGTGCTAGATCTTCCGGGACAGGGGCCTATGGCTACACCTTC. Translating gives CSARSSGTGAYGYTF.

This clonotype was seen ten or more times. This chain's CDR3 is CASSFNSNQPQHF. DNA for the CDR3: TGTGCCAGCAGTTTCAATAGCAATCAGCCCCAGCATTTT. The chain carries TRBV27 and TRBJ1-5; D gene unclear. Between the trimmed V and J ends, which lost 3 bases and 0 bases, there was a span of 3 bases. CDR1 is MNHEY, CDR2 SMNVEV, per germline (reference sequence). CDR3 length equals 13 residues.

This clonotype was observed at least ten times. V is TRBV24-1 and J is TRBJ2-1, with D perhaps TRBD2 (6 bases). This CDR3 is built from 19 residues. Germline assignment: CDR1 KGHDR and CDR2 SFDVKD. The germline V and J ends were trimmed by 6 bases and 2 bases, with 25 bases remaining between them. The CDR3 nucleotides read TGTGCCACCAGTCGAAGCCTGGGGCGCGGGGCTAGCGCCTACAATGAGCAGTTCTTC. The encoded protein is CATSRSLGRGASAYNEQFF.

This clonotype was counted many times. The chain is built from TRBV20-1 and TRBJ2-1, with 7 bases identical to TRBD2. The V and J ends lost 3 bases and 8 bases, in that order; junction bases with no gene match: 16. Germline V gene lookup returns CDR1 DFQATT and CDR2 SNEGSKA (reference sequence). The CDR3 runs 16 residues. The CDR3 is CSAREPLAGVIDEQFF. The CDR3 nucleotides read TGCAGTGCTAGGGAGCCACTGGCGGGAGTTATCGATGAGCAGTTCTTC.

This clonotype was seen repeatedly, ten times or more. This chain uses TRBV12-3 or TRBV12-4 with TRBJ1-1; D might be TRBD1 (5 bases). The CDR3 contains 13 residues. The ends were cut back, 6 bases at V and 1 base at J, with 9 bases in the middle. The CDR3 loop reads CASSLQANTEAFF. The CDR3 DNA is TGTGCCAGCAGCCTACAGGCGAACACTGAAGCTTTCTTT.

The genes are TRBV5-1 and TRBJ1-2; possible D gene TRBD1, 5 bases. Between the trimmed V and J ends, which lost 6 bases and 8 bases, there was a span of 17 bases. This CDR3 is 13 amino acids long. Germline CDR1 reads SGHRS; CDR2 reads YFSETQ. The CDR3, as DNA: TGCGCCAGCACGGACCTCAGGGAAAGGGGCTACACCTTC. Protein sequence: CASTDLRERGYTF. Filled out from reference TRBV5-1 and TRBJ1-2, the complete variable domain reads KAGVTQTPRYLIKTRGQQVTLSCSPISGHRSVSWYQQTPGQGLQFLFEYFSETQRNKGNFPGRFSGRQFSNSRSEMNVSTLELGDSALYLCASTDLRERGYTFGSGTRLTVV.

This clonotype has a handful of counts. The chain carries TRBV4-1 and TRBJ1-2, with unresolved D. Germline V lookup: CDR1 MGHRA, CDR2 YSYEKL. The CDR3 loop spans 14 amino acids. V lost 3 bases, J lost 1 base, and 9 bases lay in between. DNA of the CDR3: TGCGCCAGCAGCCAGCCCTTTATTAACTATGGCTACACCTTC. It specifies CASSQPFINYGYTF.

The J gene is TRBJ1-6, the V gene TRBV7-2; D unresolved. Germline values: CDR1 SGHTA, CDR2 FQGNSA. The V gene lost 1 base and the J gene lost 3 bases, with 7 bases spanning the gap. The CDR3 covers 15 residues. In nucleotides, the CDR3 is TGTGCCAGCAGCTTAGGACCGATCTATAATTCACCCCTCCACTTT. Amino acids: CASSLGPIYNSPLHF. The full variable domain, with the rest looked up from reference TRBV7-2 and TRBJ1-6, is GAGVSQSPSNKVTEKGKDVELRCDPISGHTALYWYRQSLGQGLEFLIYFQGNSAPDKSGLPSDRFSAERTGGSVSTLTIQRTQQEDSAVYLCASSLGPIYNSPLHFGNGTRLTVT.

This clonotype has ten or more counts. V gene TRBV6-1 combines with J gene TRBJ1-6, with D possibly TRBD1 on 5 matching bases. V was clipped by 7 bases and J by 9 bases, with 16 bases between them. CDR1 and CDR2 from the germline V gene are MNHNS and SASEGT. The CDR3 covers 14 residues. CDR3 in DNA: TGTGCCAGCATGGGGACTCAACGCATTTCACCCCTCCACTTT. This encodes CASMGTQRISPLHF.

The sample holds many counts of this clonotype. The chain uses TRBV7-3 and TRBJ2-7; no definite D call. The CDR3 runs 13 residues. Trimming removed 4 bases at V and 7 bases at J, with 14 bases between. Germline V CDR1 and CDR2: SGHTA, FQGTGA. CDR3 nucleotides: TGTGCCAGCAGCTCCACGGGCAGCTGGGAGCAGTACTTC. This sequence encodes CASSSTGSWEQYF.

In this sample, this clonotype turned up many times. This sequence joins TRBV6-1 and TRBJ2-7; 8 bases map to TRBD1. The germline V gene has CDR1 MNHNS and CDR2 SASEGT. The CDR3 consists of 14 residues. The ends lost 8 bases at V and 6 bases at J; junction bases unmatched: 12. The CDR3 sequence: CASSIPGQAAEQYF. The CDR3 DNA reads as TGTGCCAGCTCAATCCCGGGACAGGCTGCCGAGCAGTACTTC.

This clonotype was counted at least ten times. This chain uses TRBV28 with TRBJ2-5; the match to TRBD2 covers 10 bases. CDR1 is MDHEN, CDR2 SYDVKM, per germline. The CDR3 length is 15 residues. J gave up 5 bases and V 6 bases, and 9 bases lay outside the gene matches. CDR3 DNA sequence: TGTGCCAGCAGGCCCTTCCTAGCGGGAGTGGAGACCCAGTACTTC. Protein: CASRPFLAGVETQYF.

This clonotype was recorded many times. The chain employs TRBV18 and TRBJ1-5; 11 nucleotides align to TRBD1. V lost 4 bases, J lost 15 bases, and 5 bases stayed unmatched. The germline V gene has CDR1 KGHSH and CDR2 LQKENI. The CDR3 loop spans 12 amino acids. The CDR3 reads CASSLGQGAGHF. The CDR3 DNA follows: TGTGCCAGCTCACTCGGACAGGGGGCAGGGCATTTT.

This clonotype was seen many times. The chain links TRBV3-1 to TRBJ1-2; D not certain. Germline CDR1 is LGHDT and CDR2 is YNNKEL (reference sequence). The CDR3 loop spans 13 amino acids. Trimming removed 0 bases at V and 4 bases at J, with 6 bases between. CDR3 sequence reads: CASSQDSVYGYTF. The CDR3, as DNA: TGTGCCAGCAGCCAAGATTCAGTCTATGGCTACACCTTC.

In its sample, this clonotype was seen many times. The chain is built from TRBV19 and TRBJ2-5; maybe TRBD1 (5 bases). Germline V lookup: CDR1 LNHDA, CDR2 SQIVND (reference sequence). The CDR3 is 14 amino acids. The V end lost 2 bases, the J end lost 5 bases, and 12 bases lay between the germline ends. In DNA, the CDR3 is TGTGCCAGTAGTATATCAGGGTTTAGGGAGACCCAGTACTTC. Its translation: CASSISGFRETQYF. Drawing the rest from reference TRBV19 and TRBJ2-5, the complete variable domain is DGGITQSPKYLFRKEGQNVTLSCEQNLNHDAMYWYRQDPGQGLRLIYYSQIVNDFQKGDIAEGYSVSREKKESFPLTVTSAQKNPTAFYLCASSISGFRETQYFGPGTRLLVL.

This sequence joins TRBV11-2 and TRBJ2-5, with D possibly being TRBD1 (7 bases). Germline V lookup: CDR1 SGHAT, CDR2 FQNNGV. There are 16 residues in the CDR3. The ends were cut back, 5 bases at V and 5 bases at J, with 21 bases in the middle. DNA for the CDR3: TGTGCCAGCAGCCTGGGCGGGGACAGTTTAATTGAGACCCAGTACTTC. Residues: CASSLGGDSLIETQYF.

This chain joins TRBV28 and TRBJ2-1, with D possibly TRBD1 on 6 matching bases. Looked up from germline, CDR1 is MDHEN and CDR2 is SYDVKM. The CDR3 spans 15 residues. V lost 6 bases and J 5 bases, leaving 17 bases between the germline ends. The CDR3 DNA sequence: TGTGCCAGCAGCGGCGCAGGGGACCTAGACAATGAGCAGTTCTTC. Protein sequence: CASSGAGDLDNEQFF.

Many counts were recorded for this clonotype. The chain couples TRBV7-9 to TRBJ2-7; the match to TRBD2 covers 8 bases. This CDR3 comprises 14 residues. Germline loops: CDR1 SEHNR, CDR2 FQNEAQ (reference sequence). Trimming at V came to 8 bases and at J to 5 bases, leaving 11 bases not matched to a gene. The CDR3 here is CASGSAGEFHEQYF. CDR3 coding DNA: TGTGCCAGCGGTTCAGCGGGAGAGTTCCACGAGCAGTACTTC.

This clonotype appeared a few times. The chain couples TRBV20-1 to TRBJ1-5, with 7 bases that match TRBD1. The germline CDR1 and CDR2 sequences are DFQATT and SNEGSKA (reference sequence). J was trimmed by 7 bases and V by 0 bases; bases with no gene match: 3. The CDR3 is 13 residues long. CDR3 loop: CSARDRQGQPQHF. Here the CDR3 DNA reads TGCAGTGCTAGAGATCGACAGGGCCAGCCCCAGCATTTT.

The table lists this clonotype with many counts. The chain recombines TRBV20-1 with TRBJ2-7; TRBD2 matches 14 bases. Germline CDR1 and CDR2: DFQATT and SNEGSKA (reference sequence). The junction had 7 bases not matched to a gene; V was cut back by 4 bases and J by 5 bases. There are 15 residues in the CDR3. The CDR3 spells CSAISGGLAGDEQYF. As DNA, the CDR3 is TGCAGTGCTATAAGTGGGGGACTAGCGGGAGACGAGCAGTACTTC.

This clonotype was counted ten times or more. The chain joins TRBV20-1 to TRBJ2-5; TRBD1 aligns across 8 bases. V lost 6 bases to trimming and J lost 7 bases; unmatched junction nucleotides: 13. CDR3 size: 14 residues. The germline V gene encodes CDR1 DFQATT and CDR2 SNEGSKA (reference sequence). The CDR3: CSASSGTGGRTQYF. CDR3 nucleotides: TGCAGTGCCAGCTCCGGGACAGGTGGGAGGACCCAGTACTTC.

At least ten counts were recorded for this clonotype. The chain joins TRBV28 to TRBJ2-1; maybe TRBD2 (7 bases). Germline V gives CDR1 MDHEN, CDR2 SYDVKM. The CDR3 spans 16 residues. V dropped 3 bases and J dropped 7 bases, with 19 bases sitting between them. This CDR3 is CASSFMGGGGWNEQFF. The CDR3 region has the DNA TGTGCCAGCAGTTTCATGGGAGGGGGTGGGTGGAATGAGCAGTTCTTC.

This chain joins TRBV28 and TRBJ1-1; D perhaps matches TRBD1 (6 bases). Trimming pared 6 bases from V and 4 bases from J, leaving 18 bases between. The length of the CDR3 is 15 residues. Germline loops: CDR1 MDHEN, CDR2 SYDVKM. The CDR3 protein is CASSLRAGGCTEAFF. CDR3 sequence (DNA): TGTGCCAGCAGCTTGAGGGCGGGGGGCTGCACTGAAGCTTTCTTT. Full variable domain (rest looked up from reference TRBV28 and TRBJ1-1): DVKVTQSSRYLVKRTGEKVFLECVQDMDHENMFWYRQDPGLGLRLIYFSYDVKMKEKGDIPEGYSVSREKKERFSLILESASTNQTSMYLCASSLRAGGCTEAFFGQGTRLTVV.

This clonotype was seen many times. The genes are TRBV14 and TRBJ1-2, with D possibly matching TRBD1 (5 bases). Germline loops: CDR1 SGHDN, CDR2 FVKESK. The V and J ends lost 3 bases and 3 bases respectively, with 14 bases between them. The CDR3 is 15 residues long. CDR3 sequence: CASSHGQGPYYGYTF. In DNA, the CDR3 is TGTGCCAGCAGCCACGGGCAGGGTCCATACTATGGCTACACCTTC.

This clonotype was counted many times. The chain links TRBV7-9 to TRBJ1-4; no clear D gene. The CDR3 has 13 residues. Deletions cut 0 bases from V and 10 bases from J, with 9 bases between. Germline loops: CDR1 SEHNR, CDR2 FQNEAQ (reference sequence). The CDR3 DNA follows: TGTGCCAGCAGCTTAGCGATGGCAGGAAAACTGTTTTTT. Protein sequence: CASSLAMAGKLFF. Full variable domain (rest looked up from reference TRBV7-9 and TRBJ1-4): DTGVSQNPRHKITKRGQNVTFRCDPISEHNRLYWYRQTLGQGPEFLTYFQNEAQLEKSRLLSDRFSAERPKGSFSTLEIQRTEQGDSAMYLCASSLAMAGKLFFGSGTQLSVL.

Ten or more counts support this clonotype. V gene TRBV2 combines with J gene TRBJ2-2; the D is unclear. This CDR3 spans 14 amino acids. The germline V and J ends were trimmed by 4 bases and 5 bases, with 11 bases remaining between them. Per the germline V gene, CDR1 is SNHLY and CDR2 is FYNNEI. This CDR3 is CASSVLTQTGELFF. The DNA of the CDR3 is TGTGCCAGCAGTGTGCTAACCCAAACCGGGGAGCTGTTTTTT.

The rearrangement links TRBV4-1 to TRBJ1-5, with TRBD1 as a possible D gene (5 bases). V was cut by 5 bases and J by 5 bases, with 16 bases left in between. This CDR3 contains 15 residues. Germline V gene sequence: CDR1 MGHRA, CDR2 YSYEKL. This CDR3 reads CASSASPGSHQPQHF. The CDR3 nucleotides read TGCGCCAGCAGCGCCTCCCCAGGGTCTCATCAGCCCCAGCATTTT.

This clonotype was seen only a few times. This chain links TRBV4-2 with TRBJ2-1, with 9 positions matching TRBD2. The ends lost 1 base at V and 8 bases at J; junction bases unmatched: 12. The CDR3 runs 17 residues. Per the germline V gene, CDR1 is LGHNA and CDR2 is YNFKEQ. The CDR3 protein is CASSQGLLAGRGHEQFF. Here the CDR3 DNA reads TGTGCCAGCAGCCAAGGGCTTCTAGCGGGGCGGGGGCATGAGCAGTTCTTC.

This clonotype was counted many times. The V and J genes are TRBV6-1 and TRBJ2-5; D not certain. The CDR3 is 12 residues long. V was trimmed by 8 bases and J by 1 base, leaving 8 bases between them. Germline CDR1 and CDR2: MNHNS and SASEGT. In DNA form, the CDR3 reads TGTGCCAGCTTCACAGTCCAAGAGACCCAGTACTTC. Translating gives CASFTVQETQYF.